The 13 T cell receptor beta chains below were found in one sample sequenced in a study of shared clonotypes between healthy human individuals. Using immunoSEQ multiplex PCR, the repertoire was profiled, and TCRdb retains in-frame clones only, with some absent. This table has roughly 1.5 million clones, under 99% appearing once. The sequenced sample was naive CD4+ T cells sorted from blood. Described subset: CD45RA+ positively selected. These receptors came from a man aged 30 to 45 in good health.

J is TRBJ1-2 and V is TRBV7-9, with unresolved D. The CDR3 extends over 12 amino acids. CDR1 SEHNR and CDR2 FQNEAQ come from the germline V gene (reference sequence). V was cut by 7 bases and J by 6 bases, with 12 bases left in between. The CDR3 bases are TGTGCCAGCACGTGGACCGGCAATGGCTACACCTTC. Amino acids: CASTWTGNGYTF.

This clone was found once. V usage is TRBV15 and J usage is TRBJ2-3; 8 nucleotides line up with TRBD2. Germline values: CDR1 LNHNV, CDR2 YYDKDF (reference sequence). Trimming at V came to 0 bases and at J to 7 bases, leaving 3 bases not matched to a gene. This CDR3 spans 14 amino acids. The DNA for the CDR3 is TGTGCCACCAGCAGAGATCGGACTAGCAATACGCAGTATTTT. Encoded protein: CATSRDRTSNTQYF. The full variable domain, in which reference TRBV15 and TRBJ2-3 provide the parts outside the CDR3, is DAMVIQNPRYQVTQFGKPVTLSCSQTLNHNVMYWYQQKSSQAPKLLFHYYDKDFNNEADTPDNFQSRRPNTSFCFLDIRSPGLGDTAMYLCATSRDRTSNTQYFGPGTRLTVL.

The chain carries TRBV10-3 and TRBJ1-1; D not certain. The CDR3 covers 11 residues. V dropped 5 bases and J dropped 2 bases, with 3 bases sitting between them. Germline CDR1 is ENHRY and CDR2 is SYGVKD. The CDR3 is CAISSNTEAFF. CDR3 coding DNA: TGTGCCATCAGTTCTAACACTGAAGCTTTCTTT.

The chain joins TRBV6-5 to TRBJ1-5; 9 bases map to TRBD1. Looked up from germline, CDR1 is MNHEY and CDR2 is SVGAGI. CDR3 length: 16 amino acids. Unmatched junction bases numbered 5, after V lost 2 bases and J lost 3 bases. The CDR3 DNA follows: TGTGCCAGCAGTTACGGGGACAGGGCTAACAATCAGCCCCAGCATTTT. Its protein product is CASSYGDRANNQPQHF.

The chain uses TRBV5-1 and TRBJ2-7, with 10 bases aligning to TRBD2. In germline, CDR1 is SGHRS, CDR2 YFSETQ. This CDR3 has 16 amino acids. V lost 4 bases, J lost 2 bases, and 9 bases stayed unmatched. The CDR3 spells CASSPGTSGIAYEQYF. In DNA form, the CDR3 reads TGCGCCAGCAGCCCCGGCACTAGCGGGATTGCCTACGAGCAGTACTTC.

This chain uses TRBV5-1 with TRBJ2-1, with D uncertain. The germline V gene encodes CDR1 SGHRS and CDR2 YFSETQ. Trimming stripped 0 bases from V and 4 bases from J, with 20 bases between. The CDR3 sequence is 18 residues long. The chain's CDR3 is CASSLGLAPTFQYNEQFF. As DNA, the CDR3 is TGCGCCAGCAGCTTGGGATTGGCACCAACATTTCAATACAATGAGCAGTTCTTC.

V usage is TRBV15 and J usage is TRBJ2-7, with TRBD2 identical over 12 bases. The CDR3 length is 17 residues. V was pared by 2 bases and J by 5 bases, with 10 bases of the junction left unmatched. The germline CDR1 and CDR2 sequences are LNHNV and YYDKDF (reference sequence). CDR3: CATSRQTSGSFPNEQYF. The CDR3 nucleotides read TGTGCCACCAGCAGACAGACTAGCGGGAGTTTCCCAAACGAGCAGTACTTC.

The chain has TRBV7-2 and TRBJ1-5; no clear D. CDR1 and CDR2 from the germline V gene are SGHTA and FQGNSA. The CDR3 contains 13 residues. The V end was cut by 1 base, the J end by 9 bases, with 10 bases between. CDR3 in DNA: TGTGCCAGCAGCTTAGAATTCGGTGGGCCCCAGCATTTT. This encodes CASSLEFGGPQHF.

The CDR3 region has the DNA TGTGCCAGCAGCCCTGGGGTAGCGGGACGCACCGGGGAGCTGTTTTTT. Translating gives CASSPGVAGRTGELFF. This chain joins TRBV5-4 and TRBJ2-2; 8 nucleotides match TRBD2. Germline V gene data show CDR1 as SGHNT and CDR2 as YYREEE (reference sequence). The CDR3 loop spans 16 amino acids. V lost 4 bases and J lost 4; bases outside the gene matches: 9.

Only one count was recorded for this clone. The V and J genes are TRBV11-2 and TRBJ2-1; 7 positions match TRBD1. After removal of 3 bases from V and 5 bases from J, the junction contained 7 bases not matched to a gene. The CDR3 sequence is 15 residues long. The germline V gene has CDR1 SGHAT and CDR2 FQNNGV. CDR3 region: CASSFDQGVDNEQFF. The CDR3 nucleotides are TGTGCCAGCAGCTTTGACCAGGGGGTCGACAATGAGCAGTTCTTC.

The CDR3 nucleotides read TGTGCCAGTAGTATAAATGGCCGGGGCACTGGCTACACCTTC. Translated: CASSINGRGTGYTF. The rearrangement links TRBV19 to TRBJ1-2, with a possible D match to TRBD1 (5 bases). V lost 2 bases, J lost 7 bases, and 14 bases lay in between. This CDR3 contains 14 residues. CDR1 is LNHDA, CDR2 SQIVND, per germline (reference sequence).

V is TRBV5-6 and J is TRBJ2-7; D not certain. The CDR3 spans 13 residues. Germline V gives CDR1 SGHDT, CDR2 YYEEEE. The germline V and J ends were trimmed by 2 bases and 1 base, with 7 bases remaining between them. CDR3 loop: CASSLGVSYEQYF. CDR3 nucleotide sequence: TGTGCCAGCAGCTTAGGAGTTTCCTACGAGCAGTACTTC.

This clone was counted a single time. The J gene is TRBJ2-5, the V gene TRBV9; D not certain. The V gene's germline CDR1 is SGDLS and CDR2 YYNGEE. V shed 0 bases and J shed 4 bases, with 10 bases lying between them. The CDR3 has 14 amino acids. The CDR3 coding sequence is TGTGCCAGCAGCGTAGCATCCTTGGGAGAGACCCAGTACTTC. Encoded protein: CASSVASLGETQYF.